Listed below are T cell receptor beta chains from one sample, sequenced in a study of cytomegalovirus exposure and HLA in healthy donors. Profiling relied on immunoSEQ multiplex PCR, and the TCRdb table lists in-frame clones only, not all of them. The sample includes over 130,000 clones, more than 60% seen only once; the top ten take about 1.7%. Material for sequencing was PBMCs. The receptors come from a male donor in good health and CMV-seronegative. CDR3s include the opening cysteine and the closing phenylalanine or tryptophan. The D gene is left open where the match is weak. Expanded clones are given a class, and other clones once, few, many or no size at all.

>TRBV19|TRBD1|12|few|TRBJ2-7
CASGTGGYEQYF
TGTGCCAGCGGGACAGGGGGCTACGAGCAGTACTTC
>TRBV7-2|TRBD2|17|-|TRBJ2-4
CASSPGTSGGGLGIQYF
TGTGCCAGCAGCCCTGGGACTAGCGGGGGGGGGTTAGGCATTCAGTACTTC
>TRBV7-9|-|16|-|TRBJ2-7
CASSSSRDAGGVEQYF
TGTGCCAGCAGCTCCTCCCGGGACGCCGGGGGAGTTGAGCAGTACTTC
>TRBV6-4|TRBD1|15|few|TRBJ2-7
CASSGSGTGGYEQYF
TGTGCCAGCAGTGGGTCTGGGACAGGGGGCTACGAGCAGTACTTC
>TRBV6-6|TRBD1|13|few|TRBJ2-7
CASMRDSDYEQYF
TGTGCCAGCATGAGGGACAGTGATTACGAGCAGTACTTC
>TRBV5-5|TRBD2|17|-|TRBJ2-3
CASSQPSGGSGTDTQYF
TGTGCCAGCAGCCAACCTAGCGGGGGGTCCGGCACAGATACGCAGTATTTT
>TRBV6-5|-|13|-|TRBJ2-7
CASQTRDVGEQYF
TGTGCCAGCCAAACGCGGGATGTGGGGGAGCAGTACTTC
>TRBV5-1|-|14|-|TRBJ1-2
CASSSRDNNYGYTF
TGCGCCAGCAGCAGCCGGGACAACAACTATGGCTACACCTTC
>TRBV7-9|TRBD1|16|-|TRBJ2-7
CASSSGTGGMMNEQYF
TGTGCCAGCAGCTCCGGGACAGGGGGCATGATGAACGAGCAGTACTTC
>TRBV5-8|TRBD1|13|-|TRBJ2-1
CASSSGTENEQFF
TGTGCCAGCAGCTCCGGGACAGAGAATGAGCAGTTCTTC
>TRBV5-5|-|16|-|TRBJ1-6
CASSLNRQLYNSPLHF
TGTGCCAGCAGCCTAAACCGACAGCTCTATAATTCACCCCTCCACTTT
>TRBV28|-|13|few|TRBJ1-1
CASRPTGLTEAFF
TGTGCCAGCAGGCCTACAGGGCTCACTGAAGCTTTCTTT
>TRBV4-2|TRBD2|15|-|TRBJ2-3
CASSLSGGVTDTQYF
TGTGCCAGCAGCCTAAGCGGGGGGGTCACAGATACGCAGTATTTT
>TRBV4-1|-|13|-|TRBJ1-5
CASSQEPSQPQHF
TGCGCCAGCAGCCAAGAGCCGAGTCAGCCCCAGCATTTT
>TRBV5-8|TRBD2|15|-|TRBJ2-1
CASSSLEAGVGEQFF
TGTGCCAGCAGCTCGCTAGAAGCGGGGGTGGGTGAGCAGTTCTTC
>TRBV7-3|TRBD1|15|-|TRBJ1-1
CASSLRTGSDTEAFF
TGTGCCAGCAGCCTACGGACAGGGTCGGACACTGAAGCTTTCTTT
>TRBV27|-|15|-|TRBJ2-3
CASSFSTQGTDTQYF
TGTGCCAGCAGTTTTTCAACACAGGGAACAGATACGCAGTATTTT
>TRBV7-9|-|15|-|TRBJ1-2
CASSLGTALNYGYTF
TGTGCCAGCAGCTTAGGGACAGCTCTAAACTATGGCTACACCTTC